What follows describes a single T cell receptor (beta chain). Its matching antigen is unknown. Use of 60 Vbeta and 13 Jbeta primers characterized the PCR. Study processing details: Per a later analysis, the number of unique TCR beta chains was about 80 million, of which roughly 9.9 million were shared. The repertoire was sequenced with immunoSEQ multiplex PCR; TCRdb's copy has only in-frame clones and lacks some. V and J calls and clone size are given by that table; D and trimming were obtained from the DNA. The sample lists roughly 100,000 clones, more than 9.5% seen once, with about 16% in the top ten. Healthy donors of bone marrow made up the group. This sample stems from a study of cytomegalovirus exposure and HLA in healthy donors. Whole-study results and caveats: There were some public TCRs occurring in many donors, but most TCR sequences were rare. Presence/absence analyses took donor sequencing depth as roughly uniform.

Sequencing was performed on PBMCs. This TCR derives from a man in his forties in good health and CMV-seropositive.

DNA of the CDR3: TGTGCCAGCAGCTTAATTACAGGGGGTCTCGCAGATACGCAGTATTTT. Its translation: CASSLITGGLADTQYF. This rearrangement joins TRBV5-5 to TRBJ2-3; 8 positions match TRBD1. Germline assignment: CDR1 SGHKS and CDR2 YYEKEE (reference sequence). The V gene end was trimmed by 2 bases and the J gene end by 4 bases; junction bases not matched to a gene: 9. The CDR3 sequence is 16 residues long.